The 5 T cell receptor beta chains presented below share a single source sample, sequenced in a study of cytomegalovirus exposure and HLA in healthy donors. Libraries were prepared by immunoSEQ multiplex PCR; TCRdb keeps only in-frame clonotypes and omits some of them. This sample has 100,000 to 150,000 clones, with roughly nine tenths found just once. Sequencing input: PBMCs. Receptor source: a young woman in good health and CMV-seronegative.

The genes are TRBV2 and TRBJ1-2; D remains ambiguous. The CDR3 contains 15 residues. Trimming took 6 bases from V and 1 from J, leaving 15 bases between them. Germline V gene sequence: CDR1 SNHLY, CDR2 FYNNEI. The CDR3 coding sequence is TGTGCCAGCAGATCAAACACGTACAGTAACTATGGCTACACCTTC. Encoded protein: CASRSNTYSNYGYTF.

The chain joins TRBV6-5 to TRBJ2-1; D perhaps matches TRBD2 (5 bases). Trimming removed 4 bases at V and 4 bases at J, with 11 bases between. Germline CDR1 MNHEY, CDR2 SVGAGI. This CDR3 is 14 amino acids long. As DNA, the CDR3 is TGTGCCAGCAGTTTCAAGCGGAGTTACAATGAGCAGTTCTTC. This sequence encodes CASSFKRSYNEQFF.

This chain links TRBV5-5 with TRBJ2-7; TRBD1 is a possible D gene (6 bases). The CDR3 is 14 amino acids. Trimming took off 4 bases at V and 0 bases at J, with 11 bases between the two ends. Germline values: CDR1 SGHKS, CDR2 YYEKEE (reference sequence). The CDR3 sequence: CASSLRQASYEQYF. In DNA form, the CDR3 reads TGTGCCAGCAGCCTAAGACAGGCCTCCTACGAGCAGTACTTC. The entire variable domain, with the rest obtained from reference TRBV5-5 and TRBJ2-7, is as follows: DAGVTQSPTHLIKTRGQQVTLRCSPISGHKSVSWYQQVLGQGPQFIFQYYEKEERGRGNFPDRFSARQFPNYSSELNVNALLLGDSALYLCASSLRQASYEQYFGPGTRLTVT.

This rearrangement joins TRBV9 to TRBJ1-1, with a possible D match to TRBD1 (5 bases). The CDR3 loop spans 15 amino acids. The V gene lost 2 bases and the J gene lost 3 bases, with 14 bases spanning the gap. CDR1 SGDLS and CDR2 YYNGEE come from the germline V gene. The CDR3 is CASSVPDTTDTEAFF. CDR3 nucleotide sequence: TGTGCCAGCAGCGTTCCGGACACCACGGACACTGAAGCTTTCTTT.

The rearrangement joins TRBV21-1 to TRBJ2-1; the DNA was not used to check the table's D call, TRBD1. TRBV21-1 is a known pseudogene. The CDR3 is made up of 14 amino acids. The CDR3 spells CASSKNGAGDEQFF. CDR3 DNA sequence: TGTGCCAGCAGCAAAAATGGGGCAGGGGATGAGCAGTTCTTC.